This is a list of T cell receptor beta chains from one sample in a study of human T cells and chemical hapten exposure. TCRdb ran MiXCR on the RACE reads and lists one entry per CDR3 protein. The sample consists of about 89,000 distinct CDR3 sequences, over 10% of them appearing once. Sample: whole blood, taken in connection with sensitization to the hapten diphenylcyclopropenone (DPC). All receptors come from a woman in her forties or fifties with alopecia areata. Some clones in this sample may be carry-over from other donors' samples. CDR3s include the opening cysteine and the closing phenylalanine or tryptophan. The D gene is left open where the match is weak. Size values are once, few and many counts, or a class for expanded clones, and some rows have none.

J: TRBJ2-1; size: .; D: TRBD2; V: TRBV7-9; DNA: TGTGCCAGCAGCATTCCGGGACTAGCCCCTTCCTTC; CDR3: CASSIPGLAPSF
J: TRBJ2-7; size: .; D: .; V: TRBV7-9; DNA: TGTGCCAGCAGCTTTGAGTACGAGCAGTACTTC; CDR3: CASSFEYEQYF
J: TRBJ2-1; size: .; D: TRBD2; V: TRBV7-3; DNA: TGTGCCAGCAGCTTCGGGACTATACCCTACAATGAGCAGTTCTTC; CDR3: CASSFGTIPYNEQFF
J: TRBJ2-5; size: many; D: .; V: TRBV11-2; DNA: TGTGCCAGCAGCCCGAGCGTGGTCCAAAGGAAGTACTTC; CDR3: CASSPSVVQRKYF
J: TRBJ1-5; size: many; D: .; V: TRBV12-3/TRBV12-4; DNA: TGTGCCAGCAGTTTACGGTTAGATAATCAGCCCCAGCATTTT; CDR3: CASSLRLDNQPQHF
J: TRBJ2-5; size: many; D: TRBD1; V: TRBV7-7; DNA: TGTGCTAGCAGCCGGACAGGGTTCCAAGAGACCCAGTACTTC; CDR3: CASSRTGFQETQYF
J: TRBJ2-7; size: many; D: .; V: TRBV2; DNA: TGTGCCAGCAGTGATGGGGGGACGCCAGCCTACGAGCAGTACTTC; CDR3: CASSDGGTPAYEQYF
J: TRBJ1-2; size: many; D: TRBD1; V: TRBV3-1; DNA: TGTGCCAGCAGCCCTCCGGGACAGGGGGCGGATGGCTACACCTTC; CDR3: CASSPPGQGADGYTF
J: TRBJ2-3; size: many; D: TRBD2; V: TRBV7-9; DNA: TGTGCCAGCAGTCCCGCTCTGGGACTAGCGGGAGCAGATACGCAGTATTTT; CDR3: CASSPALGLAGADTQYF
J: TRBJ2-1; size: few; D: .; V: TRBV24-1; DNA: TGTGCCACCAGTGATTCAAGAGGACAGTACAATGAGCAGTTCTTC; CDR3: CATSDSRGQYNEQFF
J: TRBJ1-1; size: .; D: .; V: TRBV11-2; DNA: TGTGCCAGCAGCTTAGCGGCGTACACTGAAGCTTTCTTT; CDR3: CASSLAAYTEAFF
J: TRBJ1-2; size: few; D: .; V: TRBV20-1; DNA: TGCAGTGCTCTGGCGAGTAACTATGGCTACACCTTC; CDR3: CSALASNYGYTF
J: TRBJ2-5; size: .; D: .; V: TRBV12-5; DNA: TGTGCTAGTGGTTTACGGCAAGAGACCCAGTACTTC; CDR3: CASGLRQETQYF
J: TRBJ1-5; size: few; D: .; V: TRBV28; DNA: TGTGCCAGCAGTTCCATCCGGGACACCCTAGCGAAAGCCCAGCATTTT; CDR3: CASSSIRDTLAKAQHF
J: TRBJ1-4; size: few; D: .; V: TRBV20-1; DNA: TGCAGTGCTCCCTGGGGGGCAGCAACTAATGAAAAACTGTTTTTT; CDR3: CSAPWGAATNEKLFF
J: TRBJ1-2; size: many; D: TRBD1; V: TRBV29-1; DNA: TGCAGCGTAGAGACAGGGGGCTACTATGGCTACACCTTC; CDR3: CSVETGGYYGYTF
J: TRBJ1-1; size: .; D: TRBD1; V: TRBV6-1; DNA: TGTGCCAGCAGCTGGCAGAGGGACAGGGTCTTTGGCACTGAAGCTTTCTTT; CDR3: CASSWQRDRVFGTEAFF
J: TRBJ2-3; size: .; D: TRBD1; V: TRBV11-2; DNA: TGTGCCAGCAGCTCCAGGGGGATTCCTAGCACAGATACGCAGTATTTT; CDR3: CASSSRGIPSTDTQYF
J: TRBJ2-1; size: many; D: .; V: TRBV29-1; DNA: TGCAGCGTTGAACTAGTAAGCGATGAGCAGTTCTTC; CDR3: CSVELVSDEQFF
J: TRBJ1-2; size: .; D: TRBD1; V: TRBV5-1; DNA: TGCGCCAGCAACAGGGACAGGGATTCCTATGGCTACACCTTC; CDR3: CASNRDRDSYGYTF
J: TRBJ1-2; size: many; D: .; V: TRBV3-1; DNA: TGTGCCAGCAGCCAACAACAGCTCTATGGCTACACCTTC; CDR3: CASSQQQLYGYTF
J: TRBJ1-2; size: few; D: .; V: TRBV7-2; DNA: TGTGCCAGCAGCTTACACGGTGACTATGGCTACACCTTC; CDR3: CASSLHGDYGYTF
J: TRBJ1-5; size: many; D: TRBD1; V: TRBV6-2/TRBV6-3; DNA: TGTGCCAGCAGCCTCAACTCCTGGACAGGGGGAATCAATCAGCCCCAGCATTTT; CDR3: CASSLNSWTGGINQPQHF
J: TRBJ2-1; size: .; D: TRBD2; V: TRBV7-9; DNA: TGTGCCAGCAGCTTAGCGCTTGCTAGCGGGAGTGTTGAGCAGTTCTTC; CDR3: CASSLALASGSVEQFF
J: TRBJ2-7; size: many; D: .; V: TRBV10-2; DNA: TGCGCCAGCAGTTCCCCCCGGGGGCGCGCTTACGAGCAGTACTTC; CDR3: CASSSPRGRAYEQYF
J: TRBJ2-7; size: .; D: TRBD1; V: TRBV20-1; DNA: TGCAGTGCTAGACCTAGTCTATACCAGGGGGTCACCGAGCAGTACTTC; CDR3: CSARPSLYQGVTEQYF
J: TRBJ1-5; size: many; D: .; V: TRBV19; DNA: TGTGCCAGTACCCGCAGGGGCAATCAGCCCCAGCATTTT; CDR3: CASTRRGNQPQHF
J: TRBJ2-1; size: many; D: .; V: TRBV29-1; DNA: TGCAGCGTTGTAGTCTCATACAATGAGCAGTTCTTC; CDR3: CSVVVSYNEQFF
J: TRBJ2-5; size: many; D: .; V: TRBV12-3/TRBV12-4; DNA: TGTGCCAGCAGTTTTGGTGGAGGCGACGAGACCCAGTACTTC; CDR3: CASSFGGGDETQYF
J: TRBJ2-1; size: .; D: .; V: TRBV7-9; DNA: TGTGCCAGCAGCTTCCGGGAGCCACCGTGGGGTGAGCAGTTCTTC; CDR3: CASSFREPPWGEQFF
J: TRBJ2-6; size: .; D: .; V: TRBV18; DNA: TGTGCCAGCTCACCACCTGTCCACCCTGGGGCCAACGTCCTGACTTTC; CDR3: CASSPPVHPGANVLTF
J: TRBJ2-1; size: .; D: .; V: TRBV30; DNA: TGTGCCTGGAGTGTATATGAGCAGTTCTTC; CDR3: CAWSVYEQFF
J: TRBJ1-1; size: .; D: .; V: TRBV20-1; DNA: TGCAGTGCTAGAAGTGGGACCGGGGACACTGAAGCTTTCTTT; CDR3: CSARSGTGDTEAFF
J: TRBJ1-5; size: few; D: TRBD1; V: TRBV30; DNA: TGTGCCTTCGGGACAGGGGATCAGCCCCAGCATTTT; CDR3: CAFGTGDQPQHF
J: TRBJ1-2; size: .; D: .; V: TRBV7-2; DNA: TGTGCCAGCAGCTTAGTCAGTACTATGGGCTACACCTTC; CDR3: CASSLVSTMGYTF
J: TRBJ2-3; size: .; D: .; V: TRBV2; DNA: TGTGCCAGTAACGAGGGAGCGGTTGCTAGCACAGATACGCAGTATTTT; CDR3: CASNEGAVASTDTQYF
J: TRBJ1-1; size: few; D: .; V: TRBV7-9; DNA: TGTGCCAGCAGCTTAGTAAGAGGGCAAGCTTTCTTT; CDR3: CASSLVRGQAFF
J: TRBJ2-3; size: many; D: .; V: TRBV12-3/TRBV12-4; DNA: TGTGCCAGCAGTCCCCTTGGTATCCTCACAGATACGCAGTATTTT; CDR3: CASSPLGILTDTQYF
J: TRBJ1-5; size: many; D: .; V: TRBV7-6; DNA: TGTGCCAGCAGCTTAGCCACTGATCAGCCCCAGCATTTT; CDR3: CASSLATDQPQHF
J: TRBJ2-5; size: many; D: .; V: TRBV12-3/TRBV12-4; DNA: TGTGCCAGCATTCCGGACCTAGGCGGAGAGACCCAGTACTTC; CDR3: CASIPDLGGETQYF
J: TRBJ1-4; size: many; D: .; V: TRBV19; DNA: TGTGCCAGTATCTCCCGGGGATCTAATGAAAAACTGTTTTTT; CDR3: CASISRGSNEKLFF
J: TRBJ1-3; size: many; D: .; V: TRBV7-9; DNA: TGTGCCAGCAGCTCGATTATTTCCGAGGGCAGATCTGGAAACACCATATATTTT; CDR3: CASSSIISEGRSGNTIYF
J: TRBJ2-2; size: many; D: .; V: TRBV30; DNA: TGTGCCTGCTCACCCCCGACGCGGAACACCGGGGAGCTGTTTTTT; CDR3: CACSPPTRNTGELFF
J: TRBJ1-2; size: .; D: .; V: TRBV12-3/TRBV12-4; DNA: TGTGCCAGCAGTAACAGTCTCTATGGCTACACCTTC; CDR3: CASSNSLYGYTF
J: TRBJ2-7; size: .; D: TRBD2; V: TRBV29-1; DNA: TGCAGCGTGGCCCCTAGCGGGATCTACGAGCAGTACTTC; CDR3: CSVAPSGIYEQYF
J: TRBJ2-7; size: few; D: TRBD1; V: TRBV5-1; DNA: TGCGCCAGCAGCGCCGGGGACAGGGTTTCCTACGAGCAGTACTTC; CDR3: CASSAGDRVSYEQYF
J: TRBJ2-6; size: many; D: .; V: TRBV7-6; DNA: TGTGCCAGCAAGGGAGAGGGAAACAGGGCGTTCTCTGGGGCCAACGTCCTGACTTTC; CDR3: CASKGEGNRAFSGANVLTF
J: TRBJ2-3; size: many; D: TRBD1; V: TRBV20-1; DNA: TGCAGGGTCACAGGGGATCGGACAGATACGCAGTATTTT; CDR3: CRVTGDRTDTQYF
J: TRBJ1-2; size: .; D: .; V: TRBV20-1; DNA: TGCAGTGCTAGAGCGCCTCGACAAGGAGTCCCTCTCTATGGCTACACCTTC; CDR3: CSARAPRQGVPLYGYTF
J: TRBJ1-1; size: few; D: TRBD1; V: TRBV27; DNA: TGTGCCAGCAGTTTCAAAGACAGGGGCACTGAAGCTTTCTTT; CDR3: CASSFKDRGTEAFF
J: TRBJ2-3; size: many; D: .; V: TRBV12-3/TRBV12-4; DNA: TGTGCCAGCAGGTCACTTACGACAGATACGCAGTATTTT; CDR3: CASRSLTTDTQYF
J: TRBJ1-1; size: few; D: .; V: TRBV7-9; DNA: TGTGCCAGCAGCTTCGCAGGGGCGAACACTGAAGCTTTCTTT; CDR3: CASSFAGANTEAFF
J: TRBJ2-1; size: many; D: .; V: TRBV12-3/TRBV12-4; DNA: TGTGCCAGCAGACTCAGGGAATCCCCCTCCTACAATGAGCAGTTCTTC; CDR3: CASRLRESPSYNEQFF
J: TRBJ2-3; size: .; D: .; V: TRBV5-1; DNA: TGCGCCAGCAGCTTGTCCCCCTATACAGATACGCAGTATTTT; CDR3: CASSLSPYTDTQYF
J: TRBJ1-4; size: .; D: TRBD1; V: TRBV5-6; DNA: TGTGCCAGCAGCTCCACACCTGACAGGGCAGAAGGGGGAAAACTGTTTTTT; CDR3: CASSSTPDRAEGGKLFF
J: TRBJ2-7; size: many; D: TRBD2; V: TRBV5-6; DNA: TGTGCCAGCAGCCCCGGACTAGCGTTGGACGAGCAGTACTTC; CDR3: CASSPGLALDEQYF
J: TRBJ2-2; size: .; D: TRBD1; V: TRBV29-1; DNA: TGCAGCGGCCGGACAGGGAGGATCGGGGAGCTGTTTTTT; CDR3: CSGRTGRIGELFF
J: TRBJ1-4; size: .; D: .; V: TRBV13; DNA: TGTGCCAGCAGCGAGCAGGCCCTTTTTAATGAAAAACTGTTTTTT; CDR3: CASSEQALFNEKLFF